One sample yielded the 18 T cell receptor beta chains listed below, sequenced in a study of blood T cells in healthy people across ages. A J-beta primer mix and a sample-barcoded 5' primer were used in a second PCR of roughly 6 to 12 cycles. TCRdb ran MiXCR on the 5' RACE reads and lists one entry per CDR3 protein. This table has around 1,900,000 distinct CDR3 sequences, about two fifths appearing once. Sequencing was carried out using blood. These receptors all stem from a human donor in good health.

This clonotype was seen a handful of times. The CDR3 nucleotides read TGTGCCATCAGTGAGTCCAGGGGGCCGCCAGATACGCAGTATTTT. Translated, it gives CAISESRGPPDTQYF. V gene TRBV10-3 combines with J gene TRBJ2-3, with TRBD1 matching over 8 bases. The germline gives CDR1 ENHRY, CDR2 SYGVKD. The CDR3 loop spans 15 amino acids. J gave up 4 bases and V 0 bases, and 3 bases lay outside the gene matches.

J is TRBJ2-5 and V is TRBV5-1; D possibly matches TRBD1 or TRBD2 (7 bases each). V gave up 4 bases and J gave up 3 bases, with 16 bases separating them. CDR1 and CDR2 (germline): SGHRS, YFSETQ. The length of the CDR3 is 15 residues. Here the CDR3 DNA reads TGCGCCAGCAGCCTTAGCAGGGGGAGGGAAGAGACCCAGTACTTC. It is translated as CASSLSRGREETQYF.

The chain couples TRBV20-1 to TRBJ2-3; no clear D gene. The germline V gene encodes CDR1 DFQATT and CDR2 SNEGSKA (reference sequence). V lost 3 bases to trimming and J lost 0 bases, with 22 bases between them. The CDR3 covers 18 residues. CDR3 sequence: CSASDDKSGDTSTDTQYF. Written as DNA, the CDR3 is TGCAGTGCTAGTGACGATAAGTCAGGAGATACTAGCACAGATACGCAGTATTTT.

This clonotype has more than one count but fewer than ten. V gene TRBV6-2 or TRBV6-3 combines with J gene TRBJ2-4; TRBD2 is a possible D gene (5 bases). The J call may be wrong; the DNA end is better matched by TRBJ2-7. The germline V gene encodes CDR1 MNHEY and CDR2 SVGEGT. The CDR3 runs to 13 residues. The CDR3 nucleotides read TGTGCCAGCAGCCGCAGGATAAGCGGCGAGCAGTACTTC. Its translation: CASSRRISGEQYF.

This clonotype was observed once. This chain links TRBV7-2 with TRBJ2-4; 9 nucleotides line up with TRBD1. V dropped 3 bases and J dropped 4; count of bases not matched to a gene: 16. CDR1 and CDR2 (germline): SGHTA, FQGNSA. This CDR3 has 19 amino acids. For the CDR3, the DNA is TGTGCCAGCAGCTTTCGCTACCCTATCTCCGGGACAGGGAAAAACATTCAGTACTTC. Translated: CASSFRYPISGTGKNIQYF.

This clonotype was seen only once. This chain uses TRBV12-5 with TRBJ2-3; TRBD1 is a possible D gene (8 bases). V lost 3 bases to trimming and J lost 2 bases, with 21 bases between them. CDR3 length: 18 residues. Germline lookup yields CDR1 LGHNT and CDR2 FRNRAP. The CDR3 region has the DNA TGTGCTAGTGGTTTCGGCAGGGGGCTAGCGGAGACCACAGATACGCAGTATTTT. Amino acid sequence: CASGFGRGLAETTDTQYF.

The sample holds a few counts of this clonotype. This chain links TRBV9 with TRBJ1-2; a weak D match, TRBD1 (6 bases). V was cut by 4 bases and J by 2 bases, with 18 bases left in between. This CDR3 contains 16 residues. Germline V gives CDR1 SGDLS, CDR2 YYNGEE. CDR3 nucleotides: TGTGCCAGCAGCACCTTCGGCGAGGGGGTAAACTATGGCTACACCTTC. Translation gives CASSTFGEGVNYGYTF.

The J gene is TRBJ2-1, the V gene TRBV4-1, with 7 bases aligning to TRBD1. The CDR3 spans 16 residues. After removal of 1 base from V and 12 bases from J, the junction contained 15 bases not matched to a gene. From germline, CDR1 is MGHRA and CDR2 YSYEKL. This chain's CDR3 is CASSQVLGTVGDGQFF. The CDR3 bases are TGCGCCAGCAGCCAAGTCCTTGGGACAGTGGGAGATGGGCAGTTCTTC.

The table lists this clonotype with a few counts. The V and J genes are TRBV4-3 and TRBJ2-1; TRBD2 agrees at 8 bases. Germline assignment: CDR1 LGHNA and CDR2 YSLEER. Unmatched junction bases numbered 8, after V lost 0 bases and J lost 7 bases. The CDR3 is 16 amino acids. CDR3 residues: CASSQEILAGRNEQFF. CDR3 sequence (DNA): TGCGCCAGCAGCCAAGAGATCCTAGCGGGTCGGAATGAGCAGTTCTTC.

Only a few counts were recorded for this clonotype. Sequence at one end of the junction differs from germline and may be a read error. The chain couples TRBV20-1 to TRBJ2-7, with D possibly being TRBD2 (5 bases). Germline CDR1 is DFQATT and CDR2 is SNEGSKA (reference sequence). CDR3 size: 16 residues. CDR3: CSANPGVGQYSYEQYF. The CDR3 DNA is TGTAGTGCTAACCCCGGGGTAGGGCAGTACTCCTACGAGCAGTACTTC.

CDR3 DNA sequence: TGTGCCAGCAAGGAATTAGCGGGGGGGTGGGATACGCAGTATTTT. Its protein product is CASKELAGGWDTQYF. V and J are TRBV12-3 or TRBV12-4 and TRBJ2-3, with 11 bases identical to TRBD2. The junction had 9 bases not matched to a gene; V was cut back by 7 bases and J by 6 bases. The CDR3 loop spans 15 amino acids.

This clonotype has only one observation. This sequence joins TRBV19 and TRBJ2-7; no clear D. Germline-derived CDR1 and CDR2 are LNHDA and SQIVND (reference sequence). The V and J ends lost 0 bases and 7 bases respectively, with 10 bases between them. CDR3 length equals 13 residues. DNA for the CDR3: TGTGCCAGTAGTATAGATCCCACTTGGGAGCAGTACTTC. Translated, it gives CASSIDPTWEQYF.

Comment on this clonotype: This may arise from a read error, as a much more abundant clone is one base away. The V call is TRBV29-1, the J call TRBJ1-2; TRBD1 is a possible D gene (6 bases). The CDR3 sequence is 11 residues long. V lost 7 bases and J lost 8, with 14 bases in between. Germline values: CDR1 SQVTM, CDR2 ANQGSEA. The CDR3 DNA reads TGCAGCGCACAGGGTCGGGTGGGCTACACCTTC. Protein sequence: CSAQGRVGYTF.

The chain uses TRBV27 and TRBJ2-7; no reliable D call. This CDR3 is 11 amino acids long. Trimming removed 5 bases from V and 6 bases from J, with 8 bases in between. Germline CDR1 and CDR2: MNHEY and SMNVEV (reference sequence). The CDR3 loop is CASSGPAEQYF. CDR3 sequence (DNA): TGTGCCAGCAGTGGACCCGCCGAGCAGTACTTC.

V is TRBV4-2 and J is TRBJ2-3; 7 bases map to TRBD1. Trimming removed 4 bases from V and 3 bases from J; junction bases left unmatched: 16. Germline values: CDR1 LGHNA, CDR2 YNFKEQ. The CDR3 totals 18 residues. The CDR3 region is CASSLARSGQLYTDTQYF. The DNA of the CDR3 is TGTGCCAGCAGCCTCGCGCGCTCGGGACAGTTGTATACAGATACGCAGTATTTT.

This clonotype was seen more than once but under ten times. The chain is built from TRBV6-6 and TRBJ1-2, with TRBD1 matching over 8 bases. CDR3 length equals 13 residues. Germline assignment: CDR1 MNHNY and CDR2 SVGAGI (reference sequence). V was clipped by 4 bases and J by 8 bases; unmatched bases: 6. CDR3 residues: CASSSSDRVGYTF. CDR3 DNA: TGTGCCAGCAGTTCCTCGGACAGGGTCGGCTACACCTTC.

This clonotype was found many times. The V gene is TRBV5-1, the J gene TRBJ2-1; 8 nucleotides line up with TRBD1. With 2 bases clipped from V and 5 bases from J, the junction kept 9 bases outside the gene matches. The CDR3 totals 16 residues. CDR1 and CDR2 from the germline V gene are SGHRS and YFSETQ. The CDR3 sequence is CASSLPTGEGHNEQFF. CDR3 coding DNA: TGCGCCAGCAGCTTACCGACAGGGGAAGGGCACAATGAGCAGTTCTTC.

This clonotype was counted at least ten times. The chain combines TRBV4-3 with TRBJ2-5, with TRBD2 matching over 8 bases. The CDR3 contains 14 residues. V was clipped by 2 bases and J by 3 bases; unmatched bases: 2. Per the germline V gene, CDR1 is LGHNA and CDR2 is YSLEER. DNA for the CDR3: TGCGCCAGCAGCCAACGGGGACTAGAAGAGACCCAGTACTTC. As protein: CASSQRGLEETQYF.